Following are 27 T cell receptor beta chains from one sample sequenced in a study of cytomegalovirus exposure and HLA in healthy donors. Here immunoSEQ multiplex PCR was the method, and the copy in TCRdb shows in-frame clones only, minus some. The table records 190,000 or so clones, about four fifths of them present only once. Material for sequencing was PBMCs. The receptors here all came from a woman under 30 in good health and CMV-seropositive.

The gene calls are TRBV7-8 and TRBJ1-2; 8 bases match TRBD1. Germline-derived CDR1 and CDR2 are SGHVS and FQNEAQ. Trimming took 3 bases from V and 7 from J; bases not matched to a gene: 4. The CDR3 loop spans 13 amino acids. The CDR3, as DNA: TGTGCCAGCAGCTTTCCAGGGGGCTCTGGCTACACCTTC. Its protein is CASSFPGGSGYTF.

The rearrangement links TRBV4-2 to TRBJ2-3; the match to TRBD2 covers 10 bases. Germline V gene data show CDR1 as LGHNA and CDR2 as YNFKEQ. Trimming at V came to 0 bases and at J to 4 bases, leaving 4 bases not matched to a gene. The CDR3 contains 16 residues. CDR3 sequence: CASSQERAGGPDTQYF. The CDR3 DNA reads TGTGCCAGCAGCCAAGAGAGAGCGGGGGGGCCAGATACGCAGTATTTT.

The chain combines TRBV2 with TRBJ2-3; 10 bases are shared with TRBD2. V was pared by 7 bases and J by 2 bases, with 9 bases of the junction left unmatched. The CDR3 contains 16 residues. Germline V CDR1 and CDR2: SNHLY, FYNNEI. As DNA, the CDR3 is TGTGCCAGCATCCCCCAACTAGCGGGGTACACAGATACGCAGTATTTT. It is translated as CASIPQLAGYTDTQYF. Using reference TRBV2 and TRBJ2-3 for the parts outside the CDR3, the full variable domain is EPEVTQTPSHQVTQMGQEVILRCVPISNHLYFYWYRQILGQKVEFLVSFYNNEISEKSEIFDDQFSVERPDGSNFTLKIRSTKLEDSAMYFCASIPQLAGYTDTQYFGPGTRLTVL.

The chain carries TRBV5-1 and TRBJ1-6, with 7 bases lining up with TRBD1. Germline V CDR1 and CDR2: SGHRS, YFSETQ. The V and J ends lost 5 bases and 7 bases, in that order; junction bases with no gene match: 6. This CDR3 has 14 residues. The CDR3 sequence: CASRAGQENSPLHF. The CDR3 DNA reads as TGCGCCAGCAGGGCCGGACAGGAAAATTCACCCCTCCACTTT. Drawing the rest from reference TRBV5-1 and TRBJ1-6, the complete variable domain is KAGVTQTPRYLIKTRGQQVTLSCSPISGHRSVSWYQQTPGQGLQFLFEYFSETQRNKGNFPGRFSGRQFSNSRSEMNVSTLELGDSALYLCASRAGQENSPLHFGNGTRLTVT.

The chain links TRBV2 to TRBJ2-1; maybe TRBD2 (6 bases). CDR3 size: 13 residues. Germline V gene lookup returns CDR1 SNHLY and CDR2 FYNNEI. The ends were cut back, 5 bases at V and 3 bases at J, with 8 bases in the middle. In DNA form, the CDR3 reads TGTGCCAGCAGTCTAGCGCTCTACAATGAGCAGTTCTTC. Translated, it gives CASSLALYNEQFF.

The V gene is TRBV4-1, the J gene TRBJ1-3, with a tentative D call TRBD1 (5 bases). The germline V gene has CDR1 MGHRA and CDR2 YSYEKL. The CDR3 spans 16 residues. V gave up 5 bases and J gave up 0 bases, with 14 bases separating them. Here the CDR3 reads CASSSGGSGSGNTIYF. In DNA form, the CDR3 reads TGCGCCAGCAGCTCGGGGGGAAGCGGCTCTGGAAACACCATATATTTT.

As DNA, the CDR3 is TGTGCCACTGACAAAACAGCCTATAGCAATCAGCCCCAGCATTTT. Translating it yields CATDKTAYSNQPQHF. The chain employs TRBV6-8 and TRBJ1-5; D not resolved. The CDR3 length is 15 residues. Trimming cost V 10 bases and J 0 bases, with 16 bases left between them. Germline CDR1 MNHGY, CDR2 SAAAGT.

V is TRBV9 and J is TRBJ2-7, with D hard to call. V gave up 7 bases and J gave up 5 bases, with 19 bases separating them. CDR3 length: 14 amino acids. Germline loops: CDR1 SGDLS, CDR2 YYNGEE. The CDR3 coding sequence is TGTGCCAGCTCCCTTCTCATGAATGGCCACGAGCAGTACTTC. This gives the protein CASSLLMNGHEQYF.

This chain links TRBV7-2 with TRBJ1-1; no reliable D call. The CDR3 has 16 residues. CDR1 and CDR2 (germline): SGHTA, FQGNSA. Trimming took 2 bases from V and 1 from J, leaving 14 bases between them. The CDR3 spells CASSLWANQRNTEAFF. The CDR3 region has the DNA TGTGCCAGCAGCTTATGGGCAAATCAACGGAACACTGAAGCTTTCTTT.

V usage is TRBV6-6 and J usage is TRBJ2-3, with D perhaps TRBD2 (7 bases). The length of the CDR3 is 15 residues. Germline V gene lookup returns CDR1 MNHNY and CDR2 SVGAGI (reference sequence). V dropped 7 bases and J dropped 2 bases, with 16 bases sitting between them. The chain's CDR3 is CASTGMGGPTDTQYF. The CDR3 nucleotides read TGTGCCAGCACCGGTATGGGGGGGCCCACAGATACGCAGTATTTT.

The chain combines TRBV7-2 with TRBJ2-3; the D is unclear. V lost 8 bases and J lost 0, with 9 bases in between. This CDR3 contains 13 residues. Per germline, CDR1 SGHTA and CDR2 FQGNSA. CDR3 loop: CASLPSSTDTQYF. CDR3 coding DNA: TGTGCCAGCCTACCATCTAGCACAGATACGCAGTATTTT.

The chain links TRBV5-1 to TRBJ2-3; D is undetermined. This CDR3 comprises 16 residues. CDR1 SGHRS and CDR2 YFSETQ come from the germline V gene. Trimming left V 0 bases short and J 1 base short, with 12 bases between. The CDR3 DNA follows: TGCGCCAGCAGCTTGGCCGCAACTCTCGGCACAGATACGCAGTATTTT. As protein: CASSLAATLGTDTQYF.

This chain uses TRBV5-6 with TRBJ1-2; no reliable D call. Germline V gene data show CDR1 as SGHDT and CDR2 as YYEEEE. The CDR3 sequence is 11 residues long. Between the trimmed V and J ends, which lost 0 bases and 10 bases, there was a span of 7 bases. This chain's CDR3 is CASSLVTDYTF. The DNA for the CDR3 is TGTGCCAGCAGCTTGGTCACAGACTACACCTTC.

This clone was counted between two and nine times. This sequence joins TRBV27 and TRBJ1-2; D perhaps matches TRBD1 (6 bases). From germline, CDR1 is MNHEY and CDR2 SMNVEV (reference sequence). V was trimmed by 3 bases and J by 5 bases, leaving 10 bases between them. The CDR3 has 13 residues. DNA for the CDR3: TGTGCCAGCAGTTTGGCCGGACAGTATGGCTACACCTTC. This encodes CASSLAGQYGYTF.

This clone is a singleton in its sample. The chain carries TRBV9 and TRBJ2-2; 8 bases agree with TRBD2. The CDR3 runs to 16 residues. After removal of 6 bases from V and 6 bases from J, the junction contained 13 bases not matched to a gene. Germline V gene lookup returns CDR1 SGDLS and CDR2 YYNGEE. The DNA for the CDR3 is TGTGCCAGCACGCCCCCGGGAGGGGGGGAACCCGGGGAGCTGTTTTTT. It encodes CASTPPGGGEPGELFF.

V is TRBV27 and J is TRBJ2-1; a weak D match, TRBD2 (6 bases). Per germline, CDR1 MNHEY and CDR2 SMNVEV (reference sequence). Trimming removed 1 base from V and 5 bases from J, with 12 bases in between. This CDR3 contains 15 residues. The CDR3 sequence: CASSLFPGLHNEQFF. CDR3 sequence (DNA): TGTGCCAGCAGTTTATTTCCGGGACTTCACAATGAGCAGTTCTTC.

This clone was seen a handful of times. The chain links TRBV10-3 to TRBJ1-3; no clear D gene. V was clipped by 7 bases and J by 1 base, with 11 bases between them. The germline CDR1 and CDR2 sequences are ENHRY and SYGVKD. CDR3 length: 14 residues. CDR3 sequence (DNA): TGTGCCATCACGACGGGAAGTTCTGGAAACACCATATATTTT. Encoded protein: CAITTGSSGNTIYF.

This chain uses TRBV27 with TRBJ2-7; D may be TRBD1 (5 bases). The CDR3 covers 13 residues. V shed 3 bases and J shed 6 bases, with 12 bases lying between them. Germline CDR1 is MNHEY and CDR2 is SMNVEV (reference sequence). In nucleotides, the CDR3 is TGTGCCAGCAGTTTCGGCAGGGCTGTCGAGCAGTACTTC. Its protein product is CASSFGRAVEQYF.

In its sample, this clone was seen once. This rearrangement joins TRBV25-1 to TRBJ1-2; tentatively, D is TRBD1 (5 bases). The V end was cut by 5 bases, the J end by 5 bases, with 21 bases between. The CDR3 is made up of 16 amino acids. Germline CDR1 MGHDK, CDR2 SYGVNS. This CDR3 reads CASSWGGEAGVYGYTF. The DNA of the CDR3 is TGTGCCAGCAGTTGGGGGGGGGAGGCAGGAGTTTATGGCTACACCTTC.

The V and J genes are TRBV9 and TRBJ1-2, with D tentatively TRBD1 (5 bases). Trimming removed 5 bases at V and 8 bases at J, with 13 bases between. In germline, CDR1 is SGDLS, CDR2 YYNGEE. This CDR3 region has 12 residues. CDR3: CASSTGASGYTF. In DNA form, the CDR3 reads TGTGCCAGCAGTACAGGAGCGAGCGGCTACACCTTC.

The chain uses TRBV6-5 and TRBJ1-1; no definite D call. Between the trimmed V and J ends, which lost 5 bases and 2 bases, there was a span of 15 bases. CDR1 is MNHEY, CDR2 SVGAGI, per germline. The length of the CDR3 is 15 residues. The CDR3 reads CASSKGGKRNTEAFF. The CDR3 coding sequence is TGTGCCAGCAGTAAGGGCGGGAAGAGAAACACTGAAGCTTTCTTT.

The V call is TRBV5-1, the J call TRBJ1-6, with D possibly being TRBD1 (5 bases). The CDR3 loop spans 13 amino acids. Trimming removed 4 bases at V and 8 bases at J, with 10 bases between. Germline CDR1 and CDR2: SGHRS and YFSETQ. CDR3 protein: CASSPRGDSPLHF. The CDR3 bases are TGCGCCAGCAGCCCAAGGGGTGATTCACCCCTCCACTTT.

As DNA, the CDR3 is TGTGCCAGTAGTCTAACCGGGACAAGCAATCAGCCCCAGCATTTT. Translating it yields CASSLTGTSNQPQHF. V and J are TRBV19 and TRBJ1-5, with D possibly being TRBD1 (6 bases). Germline V CDR1 and CDR2: LNHDA, SQIVND (reference sequence). V was pared by 5 bases and J by 1 base, with 12 bases between. CDR3 length: 15 residues.

This clone was detected once. The V and J genes are TRBV9 and TRBJ1-1, with D unclear. V dropped 3 bases and J dropped 1 base, with 7 bases sitting between them. Germline values: CDR1 SGDLS, CDR2 YYNGEE. There are 13 residues in the CDR3. CDR3 sequence reads: CASSGLGNTEAFF. The CDR3 DNA reads as TGTGCCAGCAGCGGACTAGGGAACACTGAAGCTTTCTTT.

A few counts support this clone. The chain recombines TRBV29-1 with TRBJ1-2, with 10 bases fitting TRBD1. Per the germline V gene, CDR1 is SQVTM and CDR2 is ANQGSEA. This CDR3 is built from 12 residues. Trimming removed 8 bases from V and 7 bases from J; junction bases left unmatched: 7. This CDR3 is CSSGDRGAGYTF. DNA of the CDR3: TGCAGCAGCGGGGACAGGGGAGCTGGCTACACCTTC.

CDR3 region: CASSLFADRGANEQFF. The CDR3, as DNA: TGTGCCAGCAGTTTATTTGCGGACAGGGGGGCGAATGAGCAGTTCTTC. The rearrangement joins TRBV27 to TRBJ2-1; 10 nucleotides match TRBD1. Germline V gene data show CDR1 as MNHEY and CDR2 as SMNVEV (reference sequence). J was trimmed by 7 bases and V by 1 base; bases with no gene match: 7. The CDR3 runs 16 residues.

This chain uses TRBV27 with TRBJ2-1; a weak D match, TRBD1 (7 bases). V was clipped by 8 bases and J by 8 bases, with 22 bases between them. This CDR3 comprises 15 residues. Per the germline V gene, CDR1 is MNHEY and CDR2 is SMNVEV (reference sequence). The CDR3 nucleotides are TGTGCCAGCTCCTGGGGGGTACAGGGGCTTCATGAGCAGTTCTTC. This gives the protein CASSWGVQGLHEQFF.